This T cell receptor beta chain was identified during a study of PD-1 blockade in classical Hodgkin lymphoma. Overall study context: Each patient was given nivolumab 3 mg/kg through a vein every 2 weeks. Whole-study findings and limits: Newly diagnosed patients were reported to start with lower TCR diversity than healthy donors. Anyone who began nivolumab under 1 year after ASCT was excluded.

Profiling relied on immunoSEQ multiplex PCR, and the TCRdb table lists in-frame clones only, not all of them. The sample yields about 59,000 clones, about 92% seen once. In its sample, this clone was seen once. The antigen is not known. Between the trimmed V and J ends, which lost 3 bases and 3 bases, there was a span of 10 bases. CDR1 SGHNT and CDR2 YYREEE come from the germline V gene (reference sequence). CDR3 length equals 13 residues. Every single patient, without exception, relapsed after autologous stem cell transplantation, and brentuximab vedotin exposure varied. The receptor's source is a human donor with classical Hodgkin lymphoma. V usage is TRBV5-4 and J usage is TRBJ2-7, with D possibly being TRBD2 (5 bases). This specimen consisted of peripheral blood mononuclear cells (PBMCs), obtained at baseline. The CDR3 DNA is TGTGCCAGCAGCTCCAAAGACTACTACGAGCAGTACTTC. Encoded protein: CASSSKDYYEQYF.